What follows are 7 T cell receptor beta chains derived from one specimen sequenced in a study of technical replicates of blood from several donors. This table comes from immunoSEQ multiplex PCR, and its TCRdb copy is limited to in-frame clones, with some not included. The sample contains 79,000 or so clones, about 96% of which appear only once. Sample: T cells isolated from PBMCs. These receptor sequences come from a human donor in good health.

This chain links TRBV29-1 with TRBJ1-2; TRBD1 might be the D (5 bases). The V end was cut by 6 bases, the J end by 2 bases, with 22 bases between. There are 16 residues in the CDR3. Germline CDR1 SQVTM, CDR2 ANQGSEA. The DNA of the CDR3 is TGCAGCGTGTTGGGGGGTCTTACAGCTGCCAACTATGGCTACACCTTC. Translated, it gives CSVLGGLTAANYGYTF.

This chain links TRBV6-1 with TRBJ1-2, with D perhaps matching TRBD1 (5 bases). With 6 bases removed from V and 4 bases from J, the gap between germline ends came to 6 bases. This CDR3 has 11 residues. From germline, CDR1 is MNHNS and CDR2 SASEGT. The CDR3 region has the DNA TGTGCCAGCAGGGGGCTCTATGGCTACACCTTC. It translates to CASRGLYGYTF.

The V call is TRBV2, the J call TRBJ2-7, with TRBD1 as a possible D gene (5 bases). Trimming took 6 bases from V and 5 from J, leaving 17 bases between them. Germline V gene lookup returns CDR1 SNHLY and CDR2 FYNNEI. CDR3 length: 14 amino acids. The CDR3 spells CASSVGREVDEQYF. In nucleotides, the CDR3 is TGTGCCAGCAGCGTAGGCAGGGAAGTCGACGAGCAGTACTTC.

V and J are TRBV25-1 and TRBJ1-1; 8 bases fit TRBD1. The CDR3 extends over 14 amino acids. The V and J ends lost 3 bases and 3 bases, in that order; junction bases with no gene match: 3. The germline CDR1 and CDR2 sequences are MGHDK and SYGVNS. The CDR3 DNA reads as TGTGCCAGCAGTGATTCAGGGGGCTACACTGAAGCTTTCTTT. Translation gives CASSDSGGYTEAFF.

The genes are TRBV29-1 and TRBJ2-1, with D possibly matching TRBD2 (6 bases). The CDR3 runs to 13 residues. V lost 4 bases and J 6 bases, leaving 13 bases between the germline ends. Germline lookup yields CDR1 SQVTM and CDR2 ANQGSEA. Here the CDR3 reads CSVGGGSTNEQFF. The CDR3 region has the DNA TGCAGCGTTGGAGGAGGGAGCACCAATGAGCAGTTCTTC.

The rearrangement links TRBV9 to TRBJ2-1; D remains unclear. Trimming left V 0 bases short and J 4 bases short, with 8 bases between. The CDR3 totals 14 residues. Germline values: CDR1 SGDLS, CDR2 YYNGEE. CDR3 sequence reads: CASSVEGVYNEQFF. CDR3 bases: TGTGCCAGCAGCGTAGAAGGAGTTTACAATGAGCAGTTCTTC.

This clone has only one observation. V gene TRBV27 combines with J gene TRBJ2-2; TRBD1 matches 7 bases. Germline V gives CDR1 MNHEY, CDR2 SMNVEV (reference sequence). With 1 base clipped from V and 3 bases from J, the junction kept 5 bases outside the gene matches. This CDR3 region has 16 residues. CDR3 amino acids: CASSLYGTAYTGELFF. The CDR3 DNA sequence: TGTGCCAGCAGTTTATATGGGACAGCTTACACCGGGGAGCTGTTTTTT.